Listed below are T cell receptor beta chains from one sample, sequenced in a study of Graves' ophthalmopathy and Graves' hyperthyroidism. MiXCR, applied by TCRdb to the multiplex PCR reads, yields one record per CDR3 protein. The sample records over a million distinct CDR3 sequences, roughly two fifths being singletons. Input material: peripheral blood or thyroid tissue (not recorded which). These receptors originate from an adult man with Graves' hyperthyroidism. The CDR3 runs from the conserved cysteine through the conserved F or W. A D gene is named only where the DNA matches it firmly. Some rows have no size entry. The others give once, few or many, or a class for an expanded clone.

D | J | size | V | CDR3 | DNA
NA | TRBJ1-2 | NA | TRBV11-2 | CASSFSPVNGYTF | TGTGCCAGCAGCTTCAGCCCAGTCAATGGCTACACCTTC
NA | TRBJ2-5 | NA | TRBV10-3 | CASSDAGKASETQYF | TGTGCCAGCAGTGACGCCGGGAAGGCGTCAGAGACCCAGTACTTC
TRBD2 | TRBJ2-5 | NA | TRBV4-1 | CASSQGQAGGPRETQYF | TGCGCCAGCAGCCAAGGTCAGGCGGGAGGGCCGCGAGAGACCCAGTACTTC
TRBD2 | TRBJ2-3 | NA | TRBV10-3 | CATGGGLATDTQYF | TGTGCCACCGGGGGGGGACTAGCGACAGATACGCAGTATTTT
NA | TRBJ1-6 | few | TRBV4-3 | CASSPKGGHWALHF | TGCGCCAGCAGCCCCAAGGGCGGACATTGGGCCCTCCACTTT
NA | TRBJ1-6 | many | TRBV19 | CASTSTGYNSPLHF | TGTGCCAGTACCTCGACAGGTTATAATTCACCCCTCCACTTT
NA | TRBJ1-6 | many | TRBV7-9 | CASSNGTFGNSPLHF | TGTGCCAGCAGCAACGGGACCTTCGGCAATTCACCCCTCCACTTT
TRBD1 | TRBJ2-2 | NA | TRBV5-1 | CASSVRQGASTGELFF | TGCGCCAGCAGCGTAAGACAGGGGGCATCAACCGGGGAGCTGTTTTTT
TRBD1 | TRBJ2-7 | many | TRBV12-3/TRBV12-4 | CASTRTGTYEQYF | TGTGCCAGCACTCGGACAGGGACCTACGAGCAGTACTTC
NA | TRBJ1-5 | NA | TRBV7-2 | CASREGVRPGQPQHF | TGTGCCAGCAGAGAGGGGGTGCGGCCTGGTCAGCCCCAGCATTTT
TRBD2 | TRBJ2-6 | NA | TRBV10-3 | CAISEPSGRGSGANVLTF | TGTGCCATCAGCGAGCCAAGCGGGAGGGGCTCTGGGGCCAACGTCCTGACTTTC